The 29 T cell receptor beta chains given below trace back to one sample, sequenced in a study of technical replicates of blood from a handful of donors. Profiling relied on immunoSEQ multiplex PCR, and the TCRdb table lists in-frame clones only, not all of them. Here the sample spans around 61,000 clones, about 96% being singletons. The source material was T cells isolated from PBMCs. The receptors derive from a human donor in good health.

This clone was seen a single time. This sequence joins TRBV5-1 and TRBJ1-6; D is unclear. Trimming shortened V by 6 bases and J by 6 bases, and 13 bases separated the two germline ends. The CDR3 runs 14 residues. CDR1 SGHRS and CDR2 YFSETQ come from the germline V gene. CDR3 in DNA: TGCGCCAGCACCTCCGACGGAGGTAATTCACCCCTCCACTTT. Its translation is CASTSDGGNSPLHF.

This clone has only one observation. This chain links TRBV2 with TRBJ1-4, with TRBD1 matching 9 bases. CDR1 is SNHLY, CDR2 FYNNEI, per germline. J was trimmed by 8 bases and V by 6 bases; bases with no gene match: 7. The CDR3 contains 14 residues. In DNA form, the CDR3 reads TGTGCCAGCAGACCGGGACAGGGAGACGAAAAACTGTTTTTT. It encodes CASRPGQGDEKLFF.

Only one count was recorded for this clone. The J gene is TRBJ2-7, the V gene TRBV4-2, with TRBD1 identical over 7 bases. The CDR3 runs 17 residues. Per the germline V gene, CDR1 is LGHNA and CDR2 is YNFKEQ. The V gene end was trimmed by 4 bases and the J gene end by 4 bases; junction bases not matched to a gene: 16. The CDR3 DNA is TGTGCCAGCAGCCGGGGACAGCCCGATATAGTGCAGTACGAGCAGTACTTC. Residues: CASSRGQPDIVQYEQYF.

Here the CDR3 reads CASSLNRGLYEQYF. The CDR3 nucleotides read TGTGCCAGCAGCCTCAATAGGGGCCTATACGAGCAGTACTTC. V gene TRBV13 combines with J gene TRBJ2-7, with D possibly being TRBD1 (5 bases). The CDR3 is made up of 14 amino acids. Trimming pared 5 bases from V and 4 bases from J, leaving 15 bases between. Germline V gives CDR1 PRHDT, CDR2 FYEKMQ (reference sequence). Filled out from reference TRBV13 and TRBJ2-7, the complete variable domain reads AAGVIQSPRHLIKEKRETATLKCYPIPRHDTVYWYQQGPGQDPQFLISFYEKMQSDKGSIPDRFSAQQFSDYHSELNMSSLELGDSALYFCASSLNRGLYEQYFGPGTRLTVT.

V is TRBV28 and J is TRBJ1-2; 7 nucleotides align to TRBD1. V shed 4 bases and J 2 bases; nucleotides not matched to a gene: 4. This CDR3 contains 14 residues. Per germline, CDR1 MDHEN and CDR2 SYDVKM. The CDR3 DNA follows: TGTGCCAGCAGTTCCCGGGACAGCAACTATGGCTACACCTTC. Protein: CASSSRDSNYGYTF.

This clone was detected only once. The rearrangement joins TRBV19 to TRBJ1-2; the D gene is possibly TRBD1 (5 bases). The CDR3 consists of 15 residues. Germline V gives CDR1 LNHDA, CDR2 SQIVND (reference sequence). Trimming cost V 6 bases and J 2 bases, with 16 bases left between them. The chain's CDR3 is CASRPQANDNYGYTF. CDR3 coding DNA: TGTGCCAGTAGGCCACAGGCCAACGACAACTATGGCTACACCTTC.

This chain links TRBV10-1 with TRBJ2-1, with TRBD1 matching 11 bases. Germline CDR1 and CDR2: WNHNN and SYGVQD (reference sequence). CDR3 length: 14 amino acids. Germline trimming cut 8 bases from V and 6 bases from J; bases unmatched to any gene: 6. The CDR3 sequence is CASQPGTGGNEQFF. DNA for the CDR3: TGCGCCAGCCAACCCGGGACAGGGGGCAATGAGCAGTTCTTC.

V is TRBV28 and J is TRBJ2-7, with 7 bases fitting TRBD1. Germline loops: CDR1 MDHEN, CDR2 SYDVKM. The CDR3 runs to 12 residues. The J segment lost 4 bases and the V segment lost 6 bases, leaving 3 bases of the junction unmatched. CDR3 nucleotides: TGTGCCAGCAGGAGGACAGGATACGAGCAGTACTTC. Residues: CASRRTGYEQYF.

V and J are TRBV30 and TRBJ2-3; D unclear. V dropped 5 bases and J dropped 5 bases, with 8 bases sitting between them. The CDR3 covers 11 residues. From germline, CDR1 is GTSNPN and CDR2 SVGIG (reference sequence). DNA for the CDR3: TGTGCCTGGGAGGTTGGAGATACGCAGTATTTT. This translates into CAWEVGDTQYF.

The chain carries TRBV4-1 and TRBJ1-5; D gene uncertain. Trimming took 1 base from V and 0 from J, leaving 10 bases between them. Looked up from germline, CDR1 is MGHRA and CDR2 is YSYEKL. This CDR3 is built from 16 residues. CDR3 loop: CASSQVGGYSNQPQHF. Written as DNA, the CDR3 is TGCGCCAGCAGCCAAGTGGGAGGGTATAGCAATCAGCCCCAGCATTTT.

CDR3 in DNA: TGTGCCAGCAGTGAAAGGAGCATATATTTT. Translating it yields CASSERSIYF. J is TRBJ1-3 and V is TRBV2; D is uncertain. V was clipped by 2 bases and J by 12 bases, with 5 bases between them. This CDR3 is built from 10 residues. Germline V gene lookup returns CDR1 SNHLY and CDR2 FYNNEI.

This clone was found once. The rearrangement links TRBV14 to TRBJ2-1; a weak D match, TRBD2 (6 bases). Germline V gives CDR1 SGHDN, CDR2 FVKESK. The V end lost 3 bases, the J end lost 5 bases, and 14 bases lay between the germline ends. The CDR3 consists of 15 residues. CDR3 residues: CASSQWYGGNNEQFF. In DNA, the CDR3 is TGTGCCAGCAGCCAGTGGTACGGGGGAAACAATGAGCAGTTCTTC.

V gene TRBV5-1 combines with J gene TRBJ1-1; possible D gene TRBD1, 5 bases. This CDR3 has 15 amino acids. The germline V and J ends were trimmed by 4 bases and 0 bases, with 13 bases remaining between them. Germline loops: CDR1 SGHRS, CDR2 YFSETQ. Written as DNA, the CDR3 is TGCGCCAGCAGCGCGGACACCGACATGAACACTGAAGCTTTCTTT. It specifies CASSADTDMNTEAFF.

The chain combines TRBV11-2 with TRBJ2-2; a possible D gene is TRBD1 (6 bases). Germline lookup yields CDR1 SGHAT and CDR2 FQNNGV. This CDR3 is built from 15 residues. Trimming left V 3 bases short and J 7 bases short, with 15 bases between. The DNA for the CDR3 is TGTGCCAGCAGCTTCCAGCCGGTCAGGGGCGGGGAGCTGTTTTTT. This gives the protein CASSFQPVRGGELFF.

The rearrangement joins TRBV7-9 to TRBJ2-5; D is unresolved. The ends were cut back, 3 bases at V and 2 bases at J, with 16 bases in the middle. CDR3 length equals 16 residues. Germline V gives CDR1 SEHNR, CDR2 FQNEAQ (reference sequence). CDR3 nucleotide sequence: TGTGCCAGCAGCTTGGGTAGCTTTGAACCTCAAGAGACCCAGTACTTC. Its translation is CASSLGSFEPQETQYF.

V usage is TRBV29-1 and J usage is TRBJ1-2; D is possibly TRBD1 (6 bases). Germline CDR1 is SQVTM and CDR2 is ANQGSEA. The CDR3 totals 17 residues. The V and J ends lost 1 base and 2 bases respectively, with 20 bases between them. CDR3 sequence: CSVEVVEDRGKNYGYTF. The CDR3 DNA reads TGCAGCGTTGAAGTCGTCGAGGACAGAGGAAAGAACTATGGCTACACCTTC.

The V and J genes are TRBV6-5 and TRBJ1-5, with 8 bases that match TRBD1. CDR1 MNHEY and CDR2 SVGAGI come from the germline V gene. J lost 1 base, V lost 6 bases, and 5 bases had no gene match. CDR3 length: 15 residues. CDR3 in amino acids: CASRTGQGSNQPQHF. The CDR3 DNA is TGTGCCAGCAGAACCGGACAGGGCAGCAATCAGCCCCAGCATTTT.

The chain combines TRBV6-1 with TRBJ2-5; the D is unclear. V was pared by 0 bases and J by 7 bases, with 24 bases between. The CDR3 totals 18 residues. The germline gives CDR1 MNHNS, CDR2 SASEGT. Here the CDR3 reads CASSEAPDNLDPRGTQYF. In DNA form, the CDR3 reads TGTGCCAGCAGTGAAGCGCCCGACAACCTGGATCCCCGTGGGACCCAGTACTTC.

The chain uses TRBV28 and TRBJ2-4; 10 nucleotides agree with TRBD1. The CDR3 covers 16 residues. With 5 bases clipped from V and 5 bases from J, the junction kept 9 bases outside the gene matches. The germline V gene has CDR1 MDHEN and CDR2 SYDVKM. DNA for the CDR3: TGTGCCAGCAGTATTGGAGGGGACAGGGGAGAAAACATTCAGTACTTC. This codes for CASSIGGDRGENIQYF.

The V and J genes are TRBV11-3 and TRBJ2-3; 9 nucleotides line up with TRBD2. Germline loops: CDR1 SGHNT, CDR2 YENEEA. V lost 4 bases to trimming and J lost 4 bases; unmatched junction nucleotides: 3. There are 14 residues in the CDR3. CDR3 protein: CASSYSGGPDTQYF. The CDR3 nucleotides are TGTGCCAGCAGCTATAGCGGGGGCCCAGATACGCAGTATTTT. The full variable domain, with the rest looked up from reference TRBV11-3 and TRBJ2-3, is EAGVVQSPRYKIIEKKQPVAFWCNPISGHNTLYWYLQNLGQGPELLIRYENEEAVDDSQLPKDRFSAERLKGVDSTLKIQPAELGDSAVYLCASSYSGGPDTQYFGPGTRLTVL.

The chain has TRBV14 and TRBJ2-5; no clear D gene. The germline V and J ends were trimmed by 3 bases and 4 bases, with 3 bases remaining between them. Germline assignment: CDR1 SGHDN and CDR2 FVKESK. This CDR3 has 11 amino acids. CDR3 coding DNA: TGTGCCAGCAGCCACGTAGAGACCCAGTACTTC. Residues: CASSHVETQYF.

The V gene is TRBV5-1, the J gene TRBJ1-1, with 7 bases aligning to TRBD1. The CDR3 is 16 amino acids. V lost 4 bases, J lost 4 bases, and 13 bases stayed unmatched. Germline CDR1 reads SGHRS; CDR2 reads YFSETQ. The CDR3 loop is CASSPSKTGFSTEAFF. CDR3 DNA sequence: TGCGCCAGCAGCCCTAGCAAGACAGGGTTCAGCACTGAAGCTTTCTTT.

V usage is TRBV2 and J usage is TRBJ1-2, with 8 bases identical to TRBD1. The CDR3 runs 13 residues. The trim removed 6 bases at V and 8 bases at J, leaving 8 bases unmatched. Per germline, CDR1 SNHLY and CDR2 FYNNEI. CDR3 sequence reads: CASRDREGVGYTF. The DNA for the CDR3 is TGTGCCAGCAGGGACAGGGAGGGGGTAGGCTACACCTTC.

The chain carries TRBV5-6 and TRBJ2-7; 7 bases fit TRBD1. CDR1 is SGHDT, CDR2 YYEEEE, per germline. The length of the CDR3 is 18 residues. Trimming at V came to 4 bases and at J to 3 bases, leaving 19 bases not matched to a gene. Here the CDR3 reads CASSRLLPRDRHVYEQYF. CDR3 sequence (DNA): TGTGCCAGCAGCCGACTTCTCCCCCGGGACAGACACGTCTACGAGCAGTACTTC.

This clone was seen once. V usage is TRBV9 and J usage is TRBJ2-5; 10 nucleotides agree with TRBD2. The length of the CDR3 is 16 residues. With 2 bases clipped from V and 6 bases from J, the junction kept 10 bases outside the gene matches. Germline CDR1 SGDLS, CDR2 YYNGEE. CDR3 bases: TGTGCCAGCAGCGTCGCCGGACTAGCGGAAAGAAAGACCCAGTACTTC. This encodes CASSVAGLAERKTQYF. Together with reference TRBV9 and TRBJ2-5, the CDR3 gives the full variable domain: DSGVTQTPKHLITATGQRVTLRCSPRSGDLSVYWYQQSLDQGLQFLIQYYNGEERAKGNILERFSAQQFPDLHSELNLSSLELGDSALYFCASSVAGLAERKTQYFGPGTRLLVL.

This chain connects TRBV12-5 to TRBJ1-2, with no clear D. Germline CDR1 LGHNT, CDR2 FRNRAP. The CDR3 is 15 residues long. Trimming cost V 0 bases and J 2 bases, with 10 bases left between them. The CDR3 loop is CASGLVLRVNYGYTF. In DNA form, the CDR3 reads TGTGCTAGTGGTTTGGTACTGAGGGTGAACTATGGCTACACCTTC.

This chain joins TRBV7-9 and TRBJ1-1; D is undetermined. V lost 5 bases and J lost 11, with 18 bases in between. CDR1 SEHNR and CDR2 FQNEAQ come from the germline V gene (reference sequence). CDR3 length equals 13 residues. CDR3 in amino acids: CASSKSVREVAFF. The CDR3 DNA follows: TGTGCCAGCAGCAAGTCAGTCAGAGAGGTGGCTTTCTTT.

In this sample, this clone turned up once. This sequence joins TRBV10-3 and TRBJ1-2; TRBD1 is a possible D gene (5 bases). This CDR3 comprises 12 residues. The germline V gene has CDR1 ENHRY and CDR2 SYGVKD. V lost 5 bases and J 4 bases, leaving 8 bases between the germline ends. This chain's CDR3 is CAISSQVYGYTF. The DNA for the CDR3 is TGTGCCATCAGTTCACAGGTCTATGGCTACACCTTC.

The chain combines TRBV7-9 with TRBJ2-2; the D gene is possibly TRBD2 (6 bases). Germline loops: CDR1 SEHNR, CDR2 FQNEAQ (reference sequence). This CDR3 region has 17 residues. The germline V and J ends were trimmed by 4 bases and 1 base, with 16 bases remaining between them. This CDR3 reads CASSSETRGRNTGELFF. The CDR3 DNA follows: TGTGCCAGCAGCTCCGAGACCCGGGGGAGGAACACCGGGGAGCTGTTTTTT.